A single sample gave rise to the 3 T cell receptor beta chains below, sequenced in a study of T cell responses to AZD1222 COVID-19 vaccine (dated by TCRdb to about 2021). Sample time point, as interpreted from the label and publication: sample from adult after SARS-CoV-2 infection, after symptom onset. The library was built by means of the immunoSEQ multiplex PCR assay. This immuneACCESS table, as held by TCRdb, lists in-frame sequences with V and J called but not all clones. Of the missing ones, under half trace to an unresolved V gene in checked studies; the others have no known cause. A total of about 150,000 clones appear in this sample, about 85% of them only once. 5.5% to 8.5% of the sample rests with the top ten. The sample here was peripheral blood, taken after recovery from COVID-19. The receptors here all came from an adult who had recovered from COVID-19.

The CDR3, as DNA: TGTGCCAGCAGGTCAGGGGAGGATACGCAGTATTTT. This gives the protein CASRSGEDTQYF. This chain connects TRBV12-3 or TRBV12-4 to TRBJ2-3, with D maybe TRBD1 (6 bases). The CDR3 loop spans 12 amino acids. V lost 6 bases and J 6 bases, leaving 10 bases between the germline ends.

Here the CDR3 reads CASSLMTGRNTEAFF. As DNA, the CDR3 is TGTGCCAGCAGCTTAATGACGGGCAGGAACACTGAAGCTTTCTTT. The V gene is TRBV11-1, the J gene TRBJ1-1; no clear D. CDR1 is SGHAT, CDR2 FQDESV, per germline (reference sequence). The CDR3 has 15 residues. Between the trimmed V and J ends, which lost 2 bases and 1 base, there was a span of 11 bases.

This chain links TRBV21-1 with TRBJ1-4. TRBV21-1 is labeled a pseudogene. This CDR3 spans 14 amino acids. CDR3 region: CASSPHVNNEKLFF. The CDR3 DNA reads TGTGCCAGCAGCCCCCACGTGAATAATGAAAAACTGTTTTTT.